Listed below are T cell receptor beta chains from one sample, sequenced in a study of shared clonotypes between healthy human individuals. The table came from immunoSEQ multiplex PCR; TCRdb's copy has only in-frame clones and leaves some out. The sample holds more than 450,000 clones, 79% seen once. The sequencing input was PBMCs. These receptors were collected from a woman aged 40 to 49 in good health. Some clones in this sample may be carry-over from other donors' samples. Each CDR3 is given with its conserved first and last residue. The order of the fields is V gene, J gene, clone size, D gene, CDR3 protein, CDR3 DNA. A D gene is named only where the DNA matches it firmly. Some rows have no size entry. The others give once, few or many, or a class for an expanded clone.

TRBV21-1	TRBJ2-3	many	.	CWTTDTQYF	TGTTGGACCACAGATACGCAGTATTTT
TRBV4-3	TRBJ2-7	.	.	CASSLSRGVYEQYF	TGCGCCAGCAGCCTGTCGCGGGGAGTCTACGAGCAGTACTTC
TRBV27	TRBJ2-1	.	.	CASSLQGEQFF	TGTGCCAGCAGTTTACAAGGGGAGCAGTTCTTC
TRBV7-9	TRBJ1-4	.	TRBD1	CASSLEGAANEKLFF	TGTGCCAGCAGCTTAGAGGGGGCGGCTAATGAAAAACTGTTTTTT
TRBV29-1	TRBJ2-5	.	.	CSVEPHQGGKETQYF	TGCAGCGTTGAACCTCACCAAGGGGGAAAAGAGACCCAGTACTTC
TRBV25-1	TRBJ2-1	.	TRBD2	CASSWGGGNEQFF	TGTGCCAGCAGCTGGGGGGGTGGGAATGAGCAGTTCTTC
TRBV2	TRBJ2-6	.	.	CASTTDSGANVLTF	TGTGCCAGCACGACGGATTCCGGGGCCAACGTCCTGACTTTC
TRBV18	TRBJ2-3	.	TRBD2	CASSPGGVAGADTQYF	TGTGCCAGCTCCCCGGGTGGAGTAGCGGGAGCTGATACGCAGTATTTT
TRBV19	TRBJ1-4	.	.	CASSIAGTSNEKLFF	TGTGCCAGTAGTATAGCCGGGACAAGTAATGAAAAACTGTTTTTT
TRBV7-8	TRBJ2-6	.	TRBD1	CASSEGQGSGANVLTF	TGTGCCAGCAGCGAGGGACAGGGTTCTGGGGCCAACGTCCTGACTTTC
TRBV29-1	TRBJ1-4	few	TRBD1	CSVDQGDRGFEKLFF	TGCAGCGTTGACCAGGGGGACAGGGGGTTCGAAAAACTGTTTTTT
TRBV11-3	TRBJ2-1	.	TRBD2	CASSLFGGSSYNEQFF	TGTGCCAGCAGCTTATTTGGCGGGAGCTCCTACAATGAGCAGTTCTTC
TRBV7-9	TRBJ2-3	few	.	CASSLAVAPSTDTQYF	TGTGCCAGCAGCTTAGCGGTAGCCCCTAGCACAGATACGCAGTATTTT
TRBV7-8	TRBJ2-3	.	TRBD2	CASSSTGTSGRAF	TGTGCCAGCAGCTCTACCGGGACTAGCGGGAGGGCCTTT
TRBV5-4	TRBJ2-7	.	.	CASSFTGSNEQYF	TGTGCCAGCAGCTTCACAGGGAGCAACGAGCAGTACTTC
TRBV27	TRBJ1-6	.	.	CASTRQGLSHSPLHF	TGTGCCAGCACCAGGCAGGGTTTGAGTCATTCACCCCTCCACTTT
TRBV19	TRBJ1-1	.	TRBD1	CASSTRSGQGATEAFF	TGTGCCAGTAGTACCCGATCGGGACAGGGGGCGACTGAAGCTTTCTTT
TRBV2	TRBJ1-5	.	.	CASGIHQPQHF	TGTGCCAGCGGGATACATCAGCCCCAGCATTTT
TRBV6-5	TRBJ2-2	.	.	CASSTATGNTGELFF	TGTGCCAGCAGTACCGCGACCGGGAACACCGGGGAGCTGTTTTTT
TRBV2	TRBJ1-5	few	.	CASAVTGPQHF	TGTGCCAGCGCTGTGACGGGACCCCAGCATTTT
TRBV10-3	TRBJ2-1	.	TRBD2	CAIRAGGRYNEQFF	TGTGCCATCAGAGCGGGGGGCAGGTACAATGAGCAGTTCTTC
TRBV11-2	TRBJ1-5	.	.	CASSTVSNQPQHF	TGTGCCAGCAGTACCGTTAGCAATCAGCCCCAGCATTTT
TRBV5-1	TRBJ2-3	.	.	CASSWGLLDTQYF	TGCGCCAGCAGCTGGGGACTCTTGGATACGCAGTATTTT
TRBV10-1	TRBJ2-7	.	TRBD2	CASRTSGRLSSYEQYF	TGCGCCAGCCGGACTAGCGGGAGGCTAAGCTCCTACGAGCAGTACTTC
TRBV7-2	TRBJ2-2	.	TRBD2	CASSLAPLGAGGAGELFF	TGTGCCAGCAGCTTAGCCCCGCTGGGGGCGGGAGGGGCCGGGGAGCTGTTTTTT
TRBV19	TRBJ1-4	.	.	CASSMGTTNEKLFF	TGTGCCAGTAGTATGGGGACAACTAATGAAAAACTGTTTTTT
TRBV7-2	TRBJ2-1	.	.	CASSQQADNEQFF	TGTGCCAGCAGCCAACAAGCGGACAATGAGCAGTTCTTC
TRBV2	TRBJ2-7	.	.	CASEKTGSYEQYF	TGTGCCAGCGAAAAGACAGGTTCCTACGAGCAGTACTTC
TRBV5-4	TRBJ1-4	many	TRBD1	CASSLAGGQGGGEKLFF	TGTGCCAGCAGCTTGGCTGGGGGACAGGGCGGCGGTGAAAAACTGTTTTTT
TRBV11-2	TRBJ1-2	.	.	CASSLGTNYGYTF	TGTGCCAGCTCGCTCGGGACGAACTATGGCTACACCTTC
TRBV5-1	TRBJ2-2	few	.	CASSPSTTNTGELFF	TGCGCCAGCAGCCCATCTACAACGAACACCGGGGAGCTGTTTTTT
TRBV5-6	TRBJ2-1	few	TRBD1	CASSLGGRTQGNNEQFF	TGTGCCAGCAGCTTGGGGGGTCGGACACAGGGGAACAATGAGCAGTTCTTC
TRBV19	TRBJ1-5	.	.	CASSWAVNQPQHF	TGTGCCAGTAGTTGGGCGGTGAATCAGCCCCAGCATTTT
TRBV21-1	TRBJ2-7	.	.	CASSSQREWGYEQYF	TGTGCCAGCAGCAGCCAGCGGGAGTGGGGTTACGAGCAGTACTTC
TRBV7-9	TRBJ1-1	.	.	CASSLFGVGTEAFF	TGTGCCAGCAGCTTATTTGGAGTCGGTACTGAAGCTTTCTTT
TRBV7-9	TRBJ1-1	.	.	CASSRDVIRGTEAFF	TGTGCCAGCAGCCGGGACGTAATTAGGGGCACTGAAGCTTTCTTT
TRBV7-8	TRBJ2-7	.	TRBD2	CASSGGLAGIYEQYF	TGTGCCAGCAGCGGTGGACTAGCGGGAATCTACGAGCAGTACTTC
TRBV29-1	TRBJ2-1	.	TRBD2	CSVEGLAVSYNEQFF	TGCAGCGTTGAAGGCCTAGCGGTCTCCTACAATGAGCAGTTCTTC
TRBV6-1	TRBJ2-3	.	TRBD2	CASSEEGGISTDTQYF	TGTGCCAGCAGTGAGGAGGGAGGGATTAGCACAGATACGCAGTATTTT
TRBV30	TRBJ2-7	.	.	CAWSRGTNYEQYF	TGTGCCTGGAGTCGGGGGACCAACTACGAGCAGTACTTC
TRBV4-1	TRBJ2-1	.	TRBD1	CASSQKTGQGSYNEQFF	TGCGCCAGCAGCCAAAAAACGGGACAGGGTTCGTACAATGAGCAGTTCTTC
TRBV9	TRBJ2-1	.	.	CASNRGNFDNEQFF	TGTGCCAGCAATCGAGGTAACTTTGACAATGAGCAGTTCTTC
TRBV4-2	TRBJ2-2	.	TRBD2	CASSQGGGYLAGELFF	TGTGCCAGCAGCCAAGGGGGAGGGTACTTAGCCGGGGAGCTGTTTTTT
TRBV28	TRBJ1-6	once	.	CASSRGVGYSPLHF	TGTGCCAGCTCACGCGGGGTAGGGTATTCACCCCTCCACTTT
TRBV7-3	TRBJ2-1	.	TRBD2	CASSSVAGGRYNEQFF	TGTGCCAGCAGCTCCGTAGCGGGAGGGAGGTACAATGAGCAGTTCTTC
TRBV7-9	TRBJ1-4	few	TRBD1	CASSFGYDRGGLNEKLFF	TGTGCCAGCAGCTTTGGATATGACAGGGGCGGCCTGAATGAAAAACTGTTTTTT
TRBV7-2	TRBJ1-5	.	.	CASSLVLGASNQPQHF	TGTGCCAGCAGCTTAGTCCTGGGGGCGAGCAATCAGCCCCAGCATTTT
TRBV19	TRBJ2-1	.	.	CASSPRIAEVSYNEQFF	TGTGCCAGTAGTCCGCGGATAGCGGAGGTTTCCTACAATGAGCAGTTCTTC
TRBV10-2	TRBJ2-3	.	TRBD2	CASSGGLAGGPFLLDTQYF	TGCGCCAGCAGTGGGGGACTAGCGGGAGGGCCTTTTTTGTTGGATACGCAGTATTTT
TRBV27	TRBJ2-4	.	.	CASSALRAQAKNIQYF	TGTGCCAGCAGTGCGCTAAGGGCCCAAGCCAAAAACATTCAGTACTTC
TRBV7-2	TRBJ1-2	.	.	CASSLTVWEGYTF	TGTGCCAGCAGCTTAACTGTGTGGGAGGGCTACACCTTC